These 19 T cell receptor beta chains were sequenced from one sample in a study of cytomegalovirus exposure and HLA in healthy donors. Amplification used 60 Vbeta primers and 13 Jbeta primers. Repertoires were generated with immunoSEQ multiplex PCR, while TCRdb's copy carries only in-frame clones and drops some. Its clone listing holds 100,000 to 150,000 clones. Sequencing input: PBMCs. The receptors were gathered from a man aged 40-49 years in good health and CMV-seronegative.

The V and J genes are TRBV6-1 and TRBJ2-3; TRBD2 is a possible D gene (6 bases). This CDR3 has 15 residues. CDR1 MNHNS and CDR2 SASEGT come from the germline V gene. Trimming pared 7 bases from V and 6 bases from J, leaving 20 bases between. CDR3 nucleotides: TGTGCCAGCATCTCCACCCTAGGAGGGCGCGATACGCAGTATTTT. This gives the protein CASISTLGGRDTQYF.

CDR3 in amino acids: CASRPGQGYEQYF. The CDR3 DNA is TGTGCCAGCAGACCCGGACAGGGCTACGAGCAGTACTTC. This sequence joins TRBV6-5 and TRBJ2-7; 8 bases agree with TRBD1. CDR3 length equals 13 residues. J was trimmed by 3 bases and V by 6 bases; bases with no gene match: 4. Germline CDR1 and CDR2: MNHEY and SVGAGI.

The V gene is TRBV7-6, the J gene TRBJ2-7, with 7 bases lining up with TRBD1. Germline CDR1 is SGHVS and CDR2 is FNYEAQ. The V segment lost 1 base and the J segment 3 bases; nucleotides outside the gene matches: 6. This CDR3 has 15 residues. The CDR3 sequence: CASSLEPGQLYEQYF. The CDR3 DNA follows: TGTGCCAGCAGCTTAGAACCGGGACAGCTCTACGAGCAGTACTTC. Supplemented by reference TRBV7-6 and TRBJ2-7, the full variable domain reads GAGVSQSPRYKVTKRGQDVALRCDPISGHVSLYWYRQALGQGPEFLTYFNYEAQQDKSGLPNDRFSAERPEGSISTLTIQRTEQRDSAMYRCASSLEPGQLYEQYFGPGTRLTVT.

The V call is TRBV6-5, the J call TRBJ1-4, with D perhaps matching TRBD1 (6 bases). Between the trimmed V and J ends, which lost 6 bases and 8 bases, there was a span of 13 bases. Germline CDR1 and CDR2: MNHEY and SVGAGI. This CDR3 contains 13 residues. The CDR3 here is CASRRTGNEKLFF. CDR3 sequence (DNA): TGTGCCAGCAGGAGAACAGGGAACGAAAAACTGTTTTTT.

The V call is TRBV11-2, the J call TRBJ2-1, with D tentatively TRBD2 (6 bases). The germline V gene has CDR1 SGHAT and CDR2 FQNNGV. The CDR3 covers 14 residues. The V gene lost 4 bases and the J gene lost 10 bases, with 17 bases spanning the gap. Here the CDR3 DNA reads TGTGCCAGCAGCTACCTTATCGGGGGATCAGAGCAGTTCTTC. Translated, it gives CASSYLIGGSEQFF.

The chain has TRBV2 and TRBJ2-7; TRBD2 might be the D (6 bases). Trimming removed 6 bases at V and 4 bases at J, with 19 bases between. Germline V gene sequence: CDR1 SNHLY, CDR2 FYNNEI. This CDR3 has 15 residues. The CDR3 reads CASSLSLGRTYEQYF. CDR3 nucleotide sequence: TGTGCCAGCAGCCTCTCCCTAGGGAGGACGTACGAGCAGTACTTC.

CDR3 in amino acids: CASSSLAGGPHEQFF. The DNA of the CDR3 is TGTGCCAGCAGCTCTCTAGCGGGAGGGCCACATGAGCAGTTCTTC. The chain employs TRBV11-2 and TRBJ2-1; TRBD2 agrees at 12 bases. The CDR3 runs to 15 residues. The trim removed 4 bases at V and 8 bases at J, leaving 6 bases unmatched. Germline V gene lookup returns CDR1 SGHAT and CDR2 FQNNGV.

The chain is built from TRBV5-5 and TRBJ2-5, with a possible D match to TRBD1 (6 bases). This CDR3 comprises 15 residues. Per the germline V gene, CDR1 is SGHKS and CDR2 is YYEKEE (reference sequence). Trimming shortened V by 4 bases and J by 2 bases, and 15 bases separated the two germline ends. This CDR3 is CASSIQGYSQETQYF. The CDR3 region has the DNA TGTGCCAGCAGCATACAGGGATACTCACAAGAGACCCAGTACTTC.

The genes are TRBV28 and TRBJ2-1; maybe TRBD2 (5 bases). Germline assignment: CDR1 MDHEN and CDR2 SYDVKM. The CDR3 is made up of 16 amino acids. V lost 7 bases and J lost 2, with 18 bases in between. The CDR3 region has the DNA TGTGCCAGCACTTCCGTCGGGGTAAATCCCTACAATGAGCAGTTCTTC. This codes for CASTSVGVNPYNEQFF. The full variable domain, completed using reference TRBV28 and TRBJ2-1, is DVKVTQSSRYLVKRTGEKVFLECVQDMDHENMFWYRQDPGLGLRLIYFSYDVKMKEKGDIPEGYSVSREKKERFSLILESASTNQTSMYLCASTSVGVNPYNEQFFGPGTRLTVL.

In DNA, the CDR3 is TGTGCCAGCAGTTACAGCGGGGACTCCTACGAGCAGTACTTC. Protein sequence: CASSYSGDSYEQYF. The rearrangement joins TRBV6-6 to TRBJ2-7; 7 bases match TRBD2. The CDR3 has 14 amino acids. The trim removed 2 bases at V and 0 bases at J, leaving 1 base unmatched. Germline assignment: CDR1 MNHNY and CDR2 SVGAGI (reference sequence).

The chain's CDR3 is CASSEAPGGLQYF. The CDR3 region has the DNA TGTGCCAGCAGTGAAGCGCCCGGGGGGTTACAGTACTTC. This chain links TRBV6-1 with TRBJ2-7, with 7 bases identical to TRBD2. Trimming cost V 0 bases and J 10 bases; bases outside gene matches: 6. The CDR3 loop spans 13 amino acids. Germline V gene sequence: CDR1 MNHNS, CDR2 SASEGT.

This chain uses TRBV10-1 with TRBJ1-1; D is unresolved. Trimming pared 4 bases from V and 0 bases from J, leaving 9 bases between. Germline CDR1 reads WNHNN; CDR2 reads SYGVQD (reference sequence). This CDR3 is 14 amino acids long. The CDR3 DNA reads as TGCGCCAGCAGTGTAGGGAGAGTGAACACTGAAGCTTTCTTT. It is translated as CASSVGRVNTEAFF.

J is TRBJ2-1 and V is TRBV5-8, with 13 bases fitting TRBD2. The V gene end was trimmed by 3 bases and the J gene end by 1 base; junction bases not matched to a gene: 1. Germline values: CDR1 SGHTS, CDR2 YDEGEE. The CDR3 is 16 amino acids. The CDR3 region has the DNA TGTGCCAGCAGCTCACTAGCGGGAGGGTCCTACAATGAGCAGTTCTTC. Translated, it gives CASSSLAGGSYNEQFF.

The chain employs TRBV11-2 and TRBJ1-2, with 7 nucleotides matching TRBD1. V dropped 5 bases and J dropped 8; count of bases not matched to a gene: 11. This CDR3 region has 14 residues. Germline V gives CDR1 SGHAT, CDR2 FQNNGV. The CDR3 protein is CASSLPDRAAGYTF. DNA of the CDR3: TGTGCCAGCAGCCTTCCTGACAGGGCAGCGGGCTACACCTTC.

In nucleotides, the CDR3 is TGTGCCAGCAGTCGACTGACCATTAACACCGGGGAGCTGTTTTTT. This encodes CASSRLTINTGELFF. The chain uses TRBV6-1 and TRBJ2-2; D is ambiguous. The V and J ends lost 5 bases and 2 bases respectively, with 12 bases between them. Germline V CDR1 and CDR2: MNHNS, SASEGT. CDR3 length equals 15 residues.

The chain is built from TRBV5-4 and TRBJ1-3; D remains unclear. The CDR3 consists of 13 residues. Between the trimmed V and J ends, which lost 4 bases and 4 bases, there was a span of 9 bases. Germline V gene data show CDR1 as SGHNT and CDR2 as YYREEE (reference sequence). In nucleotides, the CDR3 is TGTGCCAGCAGCCGCGAGCGGGGAAACACCATATATTTT. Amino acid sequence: CASSRERGNTIYF.

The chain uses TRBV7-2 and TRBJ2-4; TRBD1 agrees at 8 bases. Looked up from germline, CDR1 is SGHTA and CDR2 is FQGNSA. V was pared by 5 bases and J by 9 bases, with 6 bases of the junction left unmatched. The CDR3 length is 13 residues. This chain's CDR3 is CASSEQGGGIQYF. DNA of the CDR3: TGTGCCAGCAGCGAACAGGGGGGAGGCATTCAGTACTTC.

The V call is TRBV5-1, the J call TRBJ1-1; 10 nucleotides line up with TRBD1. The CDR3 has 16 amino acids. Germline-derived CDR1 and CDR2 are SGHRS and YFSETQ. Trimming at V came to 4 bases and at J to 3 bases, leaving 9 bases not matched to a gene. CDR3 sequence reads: CASSPGTGVGDTEAFF. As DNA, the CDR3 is TGCGCCAGCAGCCCCGGGACAGGGGTTGGCGACACTGAAGCTTTCTTT.

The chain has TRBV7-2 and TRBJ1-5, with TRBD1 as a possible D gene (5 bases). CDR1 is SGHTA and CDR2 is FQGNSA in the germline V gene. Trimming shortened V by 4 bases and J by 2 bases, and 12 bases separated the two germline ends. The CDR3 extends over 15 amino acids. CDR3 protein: CASSSGGAGNQPQHF. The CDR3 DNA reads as TGTGCCAGCAGCTCGGGTGGGGCGGGCAATCAGCCCCAGCATTTT.